One and the same sample provided the 15 T cell receptor beta chains below, sequenced in a study of blood T cell repertoires in COVID-19. Clones were read by immunoSEQ multiplex PCR, and TCRdb kept only the in-frame ones, dropping some. The sample shows about 110,000 clones, roughly 85% of them seen only once. Specimen: peripheral blood. All receptors derive from a human donor in a cohort sampled during active COVID-19.

Only a few counts were recorded for this clone. The chain recombines TRBV5-1 with TRBJ2-1; the D gene is possibly TRBD2 (6 bases). V lost 5 bases, J lost 0 bases, and 12 bases lay in between. Germline V gene lookup returns CDR1 SGHRS and CDR2 YFSETQ. The CDR3 loop spans 15 amino acids. The CDR3 DNA is TGCGCCAGCAGTTCTGGCGGGGACTCCTACAATGAGCAGTTCTTC. Its protein product is CASSSGGDSYNEQFF.

The rearrangement uses TRBV7-2 and TRBJ2-1; D is perhaps TRBD1 (6 bases). Germline CDR1 is SGHTA and CDR2 is FQGNSA. The CDR3 contains 15 residues. The V end lost 4 bases, the J end lost 0 bases, and 10 bases lay between the germline ends. The CDR3 DNA sequence: TGTGCCAGCAGCTACACAGGGAGCTCCTACAATGAGCAGTTCTTC. Protein sequence: CASSYTGSSYNEQFF.

V gene TRBV20-1 combines with J gene TRBJ1-5; D ambiguous. V lost 3 bases, J lost 5 bases, and 14 bases lay in between. There are 14 residues in the CDR3. Germline V gene data show CDR1 as DFQATT and CDR2 as SNEGSKA (reference sequence). The CDR3 coding sequence is TGCAGTGCTAGTTCCGAGATCAATTATCAGCCCCAGCATTTT. Amino acids: CSASSEINYQPQHF.

The chain uses TRBV4-3 and TRBJ1-3; 7 positions match TRBD1. CDR1 is LGHNA and CDR2 is YSLEER in the germline V gene. V lost 3 bases to trimming and J lost 3 bases; unmatched junction nucleotides: 14. The CDR3 extends over 18 amino acids. The CDR3 region has the DNA TGCGCCAGCAGCCAGGCCAGGACAGGTTGGGGCGATGGAAACACCATATATTTT. Encoded protein: CASSQARTGWGDGNTIYF.

This chain joins TRBV9 and TRBJ2-2, with 9 bases aligning to TRBD2. Germline V lookup: CDR1 SGDLS, CDR2 YYNGEE. Trimming removed 2 bases from V and 5 bases from J; junction bases left unmatched: 4. The CDR3 extends over 15 amino acids. This chain's CDR3 is CASSVSGRETGELFF. The CDR3 DNA is TGTGCCAGCAGCGTTAGCGGGAGAGAGACCGGGGAGCTGTTTTTT. The full variable domain, with the rest looked up from reference TRBV9 and TRBJ2-2, is DSGVTQTPKHLITATGQRVTLRCSPRSGDLSVYWYQQSLDQGLQFLIQYYNGEERAKGNILERFSAQQFPDLHSELNLSSLELGDSALYFCASSVSGRETGELFFGEGSRLTVL.

The chain has TRBV6-4 and TRBJ1-1; 12 bases are a match to TRBD1. Looked up from germline, CDR1 is MRHNA and CDR2 is SNTAGT. Unmatched junction bases numbered 7, after V lost 0 bases and J lost 8 bases. The CDR3 contains 16 residues. The CDR3, as DNA: TGTGCCAGCAGTGACTCTCCGGGACAGGGGGCGCAGGAAGCTTTCTTT. This translates into CASSDSPGQGAQEAFF.

J is TRBJ2-7 and V is TRBV5-5, with 14 nucleotides matching TRBD2. CDR3 length: 17 residues. The V segment lost 0 bases and the J segment 7 bases; nucleotides outside the gene matches: 9. Looked up from germline, CDR1 is SGHKS and CDR2 is YYEKEE (reference sequence). The CDR3 DNA follows: TGTGCCAGCAGCTTGGCCAAGGGACTAGCGGGAGCCGGGGAGCAGTACTTC. Protein: CASSLAKGLAGAGEQYF.

Here the CDR3 reads CAWGHYRGSYEQYF. CDR3 nucleotides: TGTGCCTGGGGCCACTACAGGGGCTCCTACGAGCAGTACTTC. The rearrangement links TRBV30 to TRBJ2-7, with TRBD1 matching 7 bases. The CDR3 length is 14 residues. With V trimmed by 5 bases and J by 0 bases, 7 bases remained unmatched. Germline V gives CDR1 GTSNPN, CDR2 SVGIG (reference sequence).

The V and J genes are TRBV5-1 and TRBJ2-5; D call uncertain. V was pared by 1 base and J by 1 base, with 8 bases between. The CDR3 is 14 residues long. Germline values: CDR1 SGHRS, CDR2 YFSETQ. CDR3 nucleotide sequence: TGCGCCAGCAGCTTGCCCTCGGGCCAAGAGACCCAGTACTTC. Translating gives CASSLPSGQETQYF.

The V and J genes are TRBV7-2 and TRBJ1-1, with a weak D call TRBD1 (6 bases). The CDR3 length is 15 residues. With 5 bases removed from V and 3 bases from J, the gap between germline ends came to 16 bases. Germline-derived CDR1 and CDR2 are SGHTA and FQGNSA. The CDR3 here is CASSGGRRGYTEAFF. As DNA, the CDR3 is TGTGCCAGCAGCGGGGGTCGAAGGGGGTACACTGAAGCTTTCTTT.

The V gene is TRBV18, the J gene TRBJ2-7, with TRBD1 matching over 7 bases. The CDR3 length is 15 residues. V was pared by 8 bases and J by 2 bases, with 12 bases of the junction left unmatched. Germline values: CDR1 KGHSH, CDR2 LQKENI. The CDR3 DNA is TGTGCCAGCACCGACGCTGGACAGGCCACCTACGAGCAGTACTTC. Its translation is CASTDAGQATYEQYF.

This clone was detected only once. In DNA, the CDR3 is TGTGCCAGCAGCTTAGCGGGAGGGCCTTATGAGCAGTTCTTC. This translates into CASSLAGGPYEQFF. The V and J genes are TRBV7-2 and TRBJ2-1, with 7 bases aligning to TRBD2. Germline V lookup: CDR1 SGHTA, CDR2 FQGNSA. The CDR3 covers 14 residues. The J segment lost 8 bases and the V segment lost 0 bases, leaving 4 bases of the junction unmatched.

This chain joins TRBV7-2 and TRBJ2-7; a weak D match, TRBD1 (6 bases). The germline CDR1 and CDR2 sequences are SGHTA and FQGNSA. The CDR3 is made up of 15 amino acids. V was trimmed by 5 bases and J by 2 bases, leaving 16 bases between them. CDR3 sequence: CASSHEPGTTYEQYF. CDR3 bases: TGTGCCAGCAGCCACGAACCCGGGACAACCTACGAGCAGTACTTC.

The V gene is TRBV2, the J gene TRBJ1-4; D might be TRBD1 (5 bases). V was trimmed by 7 bases and J by 4 bases, leaving 13 bases between them. The CDR3 runs to 14 residues. Germline CDR1 and CDR2: SNHLY and FYNNEI. This CDR3 reads CASTFDRYNEKLFF. CDR3 in DNA: TGTGCCAGCACCTTCGACAGATATAATGAAAAACTGTTTTTT.

About this clone itself: The sample carries other DNA sequences with the same CDR3. The chain combines TRBV7-9 with TRBJ1-1; TRBD1 matches at 9 bases. The CDR3 is 14 residues long. J lost 3 bases, V lost 3 bases, and 2 bases had no gene match. Germline CDR1 reads SEHNR; CDR2 reads FQNEAQ (reference sequence). CDR3 nucleotide sequence: TGTGCCAGCAGCTTGGGGGACAGGGACACTGAAGCTTTCTTT. This translates into CASSLGDRDTEAFF.